This TCR beta chain was recovered during a study of beta chain features in type 1 diabetes. Study conclusions and caveats: People with Type 1 diabetes carried modestly yet significantly shorter TCRB CDR3s in all four CD4+ subsets. PCR could preferentially amplify shorter templates, alike in patients and controls.

Germline V CDR1 and CDR2: LNHDA, SQIVND (reference sequence). There are 13 residues in the CDR3. V was clipped by 3 bases and J by 1 base, with 6 bases between them. Expressed TCRB transcripts were sequenced because the isolated RNA had all been reverse transcribed beforehand. Assay: immunoSEQ multiplex PCR; the TCRdb copy retains only in-frame clones and omits some. The sample includes about 400,000 clones, around 12% seen only once; the top ten take 0.0095% to 0.011%. This clone was seen only a few times. Its target is not known. The chain carries TRBV19 and TRBJ2-5; unclear D gene. Sequencing used naive CD4+ T cells from blood. This receptor was obtained from a woman aged 18-29 years with type 1 diabetes. The CDR3 DNA follows: TGTGCCAGTAGTATCGCTAGCCAAGAGACCCAGTACTTC. This sequence encodes CASSIASQETQYF. The full variable domain, with the rest looked up from reference TRBV19 and TRBJ2-5, is DGGITQSPKYLFRKEGQNVTLSCEQNLNHDAMYWYRQDPGQGLRLIYYSQIVNDFQKGDIAEGYSVSREKKESFPLTVTSAQKNPTAFYLCASSIASQETQYFGPGTRLLVL.